The 2 T cell receptor beta chains reported below all come from one sample, sequenced in a study of CD8 T cells in Susac syndrome. A quantity of roughly 0.5 to 1 ug RNA underwent reverse transcription using random hexamers. A single record per CDR3 protein comes from TCRdb applying MiXCR to the immunoSEQ multiplex PCR reads. The sample lists 150,000 to 200,000 distinct CDR3 sequences, just under 95% occurring once. The sample consisted of CD4+ T cells from PBMCs. The receptor set was obtained from a human donor in good health.

V usage is TRBV20-1 and J usage is TRBJ2-1, with D tentatively TRBD2 (5 bases). This CDR3 region has 14 residues. Germline V gene sequence: CDR1 DFQATT, CDR2 SNEGSKA (reference sequence). Trimming removed 4 bases from V and 1 base from J, with 11 bases in between. CDR3 residues: CSAIKRLSYNEQFF. Written as DNA, the CDR3 is TGCAGTGCTATAAAGCGGCTATCCTACAATGAGCAGTTCTTC.

The CDR3 region is CSAINDRETQYF. In nucleotides, the CDR3 is TGCAGTGCTATTAACGACCGGGAGACCCAGTACTTC. V gene TRBV20-1 combines with J gene TRBJ2-5; D uncertain. This CDR3 comprises 12 residues. V shed 4 bases and J shed 5 bases, with 11 bases lying between them. Germline loops: CDR1 DFQATT, CDR2 SNEGSKA (reference sequence).